Each of the 32 T cell receptor beta chains below was sequenced from the same sample in a study of PD-1 blockade in classical Hodgkin lymphoma. Here immunoSEQ multiplex PCR was the method, and the copy in TCRdb shows in-frame clones only, minus some. The repertoire consists of 19,000 or so clones, with approximately 72% occurring once and the leading ten covering roughly 4.4%. In every patient, relapse followed autologous stem cell transplantation, while exposure to brentuximab vedotin differed. Sequenced here: peripheral blood mononuclear cells (PBMCs), sampled at baseline. The receptors here all came from a human donor with classical Hodgkin lymphoma.

The CDR3 DNA follows: TGTGCCAGTAGTCCCTCCCCCGGGAACTATGGCTACACCTTC. Protein sequence: CASSPSPGNYGYTF. The gene calls are TRBV19 and TRBJ1-2; D not certain. The V gene lost 5 bases and the J gene lost 2 bases, with 12 bases spanning the gap. The CDR3 spans 14 residues. Germline V gene sequence: CDR1 LNHDA, CDR2 SQIVND (reference sequence).

This CDR3 is CASSPPTGELFF. CDR3 nucleotides: TGTGCCAGCAGCCCCCCCACCGGGGAGCTGTTTTTT. J is TRBJ2-2 and V is TRBV9; D gene ambiguous. Trimming took 4 bases from V and 4 from J, leaving 5 bases between them. The CDR3 spans 12 residues. CDR1 SGDLS and CDR2 YYNGEE come from the germline V gene.

This clone was counted between two and nine times. The CDR3 loop is CASNREGLAVPGELFF. CDR3 sequence (DNA): TGTGCCAGCAACCGAGAAGGGCTAGCGGTGCCCGGGGAGCTGTTTTTT. The chain employs TRBV2 and TRBJ2-2, with TRBD2 matching over 7 bases. V shed 7 bases and J 6 bases; nucleotides not matched to a gene: 14. CDR1 and CDR2 from the germline V gene are SNHLY and FYNNEI. The CDR3 extends over 16 amino acids.

This chain uses TRBV28 with TRBJ1-2, with D possibly matching TRBD1 (5 bases). The V gene's germline CDR1 is MDHEN and CDR2 SYDVKM. This CDR3 spans 16 amino acids. V lost 2 bases, J lost 6 bases, and 19 bases lay in between. The CDR3 protein is CASSLRREGYPNGYTF. DNA of the CDR3: TGTGCCAGCAGTTTAAGAAGGGAGGGGTATCCCAATGGCTACACCTTC.

This clone was counted a few times. The V gene is TRBV2, the J gene TRBJ1-6; no definite D call. The CDR3 contains 14 residues. The V end was cut by 7 bases, the J end by 3 bases, with 10 bases between. From germline, CDR1 is SNHLY and CDR2 FYNNEI. The CDR3 nucleotides are TGTGCCAGCACGGAGGGTTTCTATAATTCACCCCTCCACTTT. It translates to CASTEGFYNSPLHF.

This sequence joins TRBV4-1 and TRBJ2-3; D might be TRBD1 or TRBD2, each matching 6 bases. V lost 0 bases and J 6 bases, leaving 16 bases between the germline ends. The CDR3 length is 16 residues. Germline V gene data show CDR1 as MGHRA and CDR2 as YSYEKL. The CDR3 bases are TGCGCCAGCAGCCAAGAAGTCGTCGGGGGCGCGGATACGCAGTATTTT. It encodes CASSQEVVGGADTQYF.

This chain uses TRBV11-2 with TRBJ2-2, with D unresolved. In germline, CDR1 is SGHAT, CDR2 FQNNGV. The CDR3 has 15 residues. V shed 0 bases and J shed 4 bases, with 9 bases lying between them. CDR3 bases: TGTGCCAGCAGCTTAGATTTGGTGCCCACCGGGGAGCTGTTTTTT. It is translated as CASSLDLVPTGELFF. Drawing the rest from reference TRBV11-2 and TRBJ2-2, the complete variable domain is EAGVAQSPRYKIIEKRQSVAFWCNPISGHATLYWYQQILGQGPKLLIQFQNNGVVDDSQLPKDRFSAERLKGVDSTLKIQPAKLEDSAVYLCASSLDLVPTGELFFGEGSRLTVL.

This clone was counted a single time. The chain has TRBV5-4 and TRBJ2-3; 9 nucleotides line up with TRBD1. Germline V gene data show CDR1 as SGHNT and CDR2 as YYREEE (reference sequence). The CDR3 contains 16 residues. The J segment lost 5 bases and the V segment lost 3 bases, leaving 10 bases of the junction unmatched. DNA of the CDR3: TGTGCCAGCAGCTATTCCGGGACAGGGTTTGGAGATACGCAGTATTTT. Translation: CASSYSGTGFGDTQYF.

This chain connects TRBV27 to TRBJ2-5, with 13 bases fitting TRBD2. Germline V gives CDR1 MNHEY, CDR2 SMNVEV (reference sequence). V trimming: 6 bases; J trimming: 7 bases; junction bases outside the gene matches: 8. The CDR3 length is 15 residues. CDR3 in DNA: TGTGCCAGCAGCCCGACTAGCGGGGGGACCGGGACCCAGTACTTC. Translated, it gives CASSPTSGGTGTQYF.

J is TRBJ2-2 and V is TRBV28; 14 bases agree with TRBD2. Per germline, CDR1 MDHEN and CDR2 SYDVKM. The CDR3 consists of 17 residues. Trimming at V came to 0 bases and at J to 6 bases, leaving 3 bases not matched to a gene. For the CDR3, the DNA is TGTGCCAGCAGTTTATGGAGACTAGCGGGGGGGCCCGGGGAGCTGTTTTTT. This gives the protein CASSLWRLAGGPGELFF.

This chain uses TRBV27 with TRBJ2-1, with D maybe TRBD2 (5 bases). The CDR3 loop spans 14 amino acids. CDR1 is MNHEY, CDR2 SMNVEV, per germline (reference sequence). V was shortened by 3 bases and J by 4 bases, with 10 bases between the two germline ends. The CDR3 DNA sequence: TGTGCCAGCAGTTTCGGGCGGGCTTACAATGAGCAGTTCTTC. This encodes CASSFGRAYNEQFF.

By proportion, this clone is medium-sized (0.01 to 0.1%). The V gene is TRBV6-5, the J gene TRBJ2-2; D gene unclear. The CDR3 consists of 14 residues. V dropped 4 bases and J dropped 5 bases, with 11 bases sitting between them. Germline V gene data show CDR1 as MNHEY and CDR2 as SVGAGI. The CDR3 nucleotides are TGTGCCAGCAGTTTGCGTCGAGAAACCGGGGAGCTGTTTTTT. Amino acids: CASSLRRETGELFF.

This clone was seen a single time. The gene calls are TRBV5-1 and TRBJ1-4; 8 positions agree with TRBD1. J gave up 8 bases and V 4 bases, and 10 bases lay outside the gene matches. CDR1 and CDR2 (germline): SGHRS, YFSETQ. CDR3 length: 15 amino acids. CDR3 sequence (DNA): TGCGCCAGCAGCCCCTCCGGGACAGGAGGGGAAAAACTGTTTTTT. Its protein product is CASSPSGTGGEKLFF. The whole variable domain, filled in from reference TRBV5-1 and TRBJ1-4, reads KAGVTQTPRYLIKTRGQQVTLSCSPISGHRSVSWYQQTPGQGLQFLFEYFSETQRNKGNFPGRFSGRQFSNSRSEMNVSTLELGDSALYLCASSPSGTGGEKLFFGSGTQLSVL.

This clone showed up just a few times. The CDR3 DNA follows: TGTGCCTGGAACAGGGGCTACACTGAAGCTTTCTTT. The encoded protein is CAWNRGYTEAFF. The chain joins TRBV30 to TRBJ1-1; TRBD1 matches at 7 bases. The trim removed 4 bases at V and 3 bases at J, leaving 2 bases unmatched. The CDR3 covers 12 residues. Germline V gene data show CDR1 as GTSNPN and CDR2 as SVGIG (reference sequence).

This clone has a single count. The chain employs TRBV28 and TRBJ2-7; possibly TRBD1 for D (6 bases). CDR3 length equals 12 residues. Deletions cut 5 bases from V and 6 bases from J, with 11 bases between. Germline lookup yields CDR1 MDHEN and CDR2 SYDVKM. CDR3 coding DNA: TGTGCCAGCAGTCACGGACAGTTCGAGCAGTACTTC. This translates into CASSHGQFEQYF.

V is TRBV5-1 and J is TRBJ2-2; D is undetermined. The CDR3 loop spans 14 amino acids. The germline V gene encodes CDR1 SGHRS and CDR2 YFSETQ. V was pared by 4 bases and J by 0 bases, with 7 bases between. The CDR3 DNA reads as TGCGCCAGCAGCCGTTTTACGAACACCGGGGAGCTGTTTTTT. This translates into CASSRFTNTGELFF.

This chain connects TRBV5-6 to TRBJ2-7, with D unclear. Germline values: CDR1 SGHDT, CDR2 YYEEEE. CDR3 length equals 12 residues. V was clipped by 4 bases and J by 2 bases, with 7 bases between them. CDR3 DNA: TGTGCCAGCAGCCGCAGGACCTACGAGCAGTACTTC. This translates into CASSRRTYEQYF.

The CDR3 loop reads CASSVTSTGDTQYF. CDR3 bases: TGTGCCAGCAGCGTTACCTCTACAGGGGATACGCAGTATTTT. V usage is TRBV9 and J usage is TRBJ2-3, with TRBD1 as a possible D gene (6 bases). In germline, CDR1 is SGDLS, CDR2 YYNGEE. The CDR3 loop spans 14 amino acids. The ends were cut back, 2 bases at V and 6 bases at J, with 13 bases in the middle.

The chain has TRBV5-1 and TRBJ2-5; D ambiguous. From germline, CDR1 is SGHRS and CDR2 YFSETQ. The CDR3 is 13 amino acids. The V end lost 4 bases, the J end lost 0 bases, and 7 bases lay between the germline ends. The CDR3 sequence: CASSRKDQETQYF. For the CDR3, the DNA is TGCGCCAGCAGCCGGAAGGACCAAGAGACCCAGTACTTC. The whole variable domain, filled in from reference TRBV5-1 and TRBJ2-5, reads KAGVTQTPRYLIKTRGQQVTLSCSPISGHRSVSWYQQTPGQGLQFLFEYFSETQRNKGNFPGRFSGRQFSNSRSEMNVSTLELGDSALYLCASSRKDQETQYFGPGTRLLVL.

This chain connects TRBV7-6 to TRBJ1-2; TRBD1 matches at 7 bases. V gave up 3 bases and J gave up 2 bases; unmatched junction bases: 3. This CDR3 spans 14 amino acids. Germline V gene data show CDR1 as SGHVS and CDR2 as FNYEAQ. CDR3 sequence reads: CASSLGQSNYGYTF. CDR3 bases: TGTGCCAGCAGCTTGGGACAGTCCAACTATGGCTACACCTTC.

This clone appeared once. The genes are TRBV21-1 and TRBJ1-3; TRBD1, the table's D call, lacks a check against the DNA. TRBV21-1 constitutes a pseudogene. The CDR3 has 19 residues. The CDR3 is CASSKPPKEGAASGNTIYF. The DNA for the CDR3 is TGTGCCAGCAGCAAACCTCCGAAGGAGGGGGCGGCCTCTGGAAACACCATATATTTT.

The chain recombines TRBV7-3 with TRBJ2-1; 11 bases fit TRBD2. Germline CDR1 reads SGHTA; CDR2 reads FQGTGA. This CDR3 region has 13 residues. V was clipped by 4 bases and J by 9 bases; unmatched bases: 2. This CDR3 reads CASSSLAGGEQFF. The CDR3 region has the DNA TGTGCCAGCAGCTCTCTAGCGGGGGGTGAGCAGTTCTTC.

The chain recombines TRBV27 with TRBJ2-2; D unclear. Trimming left V 1 base short and J 5 bases short, with 17 bases between. There are 17 residues in the CDR3. In germline, CDR1 is MNHEY, CDR2 SMNVEV (reference sequence). The CDR3 DNA follows: TGTGCCAGCAGTTTATTTGGTCCAGCCGATAGGACCGGGGAGCTGTTTTTT. The encoded protein is CASSLFGPADRTGELFF.

This clone has more than one count but fewer than ten. This sequence joins TRBV5-1 and TRBJ2-7; no clear D. Trimming took off 0 bases at V and 3 bases at J, with 10 bases between the two ends. Per the germline V gene, CDR1 is SGHRS and CDR2 is YFSETQ. This CDR3 contains 14 residues. The CDR3 nucleotides read TGCGCCAGCAGCTTGGCCCTCGGAGACTACGAGCAGTACTTC. This gives the protein CASSLALGDYEQYF.

The V gene is TRBV6-6, the J gene TRBJ2-7; 11 bases map to TRBD2. With 6 bases clipped from V and 3 bases from J, the junction kept 4 bases outside the gene matches. The CDR3 loop spans 14 amino acids. Germline lookup yields CDR1 MNHNY and CDR2 SVGAGI (reference sequence). The CDR3 spells CASRTSGVLYEQYF. CDR3 DNA sequence: TGTGCCAGCAGGACTAGCGGGGTCCTCTACGAGCAGTACTTC.

V gene TRBV5-4 combines with J gene TRBJ1-1, with TRBD1 matching over 7 bases. The CDR3 is made up of 15 amino acids. V lost 0 bases to trimming and J lost 0 bases; unmatched junction nucleotides: 2. Germline V gene data show CDR1 as SGHNT and CDR2 as YYREEE (reference sequence). CDR3 sequence: CASSLGQGVNTEAFF. In nucleotides, the CDR3 is TGTGCCAGCAGCTTGGGACAGGGTGTGAACACTGAAGCTTTCTTT.

V and J are TRBV28 and TRBJ1-5; no reliable D call. Germline V gene sequence: CDR1 MDHEN, CDR2 SYDVKM. Trimming cost V 3 bases and J 2 bases, with 8 bases left between them. The CDR3 contains 14 residues. The CDR3 sequence is CASSLFRGNQPQHF. The DNA of the CDR3 is TGTGCCAGCAGTTTGTTCCGGGGCAATCAGCCCCAGCATTTT.

The chain combines TRBV7-2 with TRBJ2-2, with 8 bases lining up with TRBD2. The J segment lost 4 bases and the V segment lost 6 bases, leaving 10 bases of the junction unmatched. CDR1 is SGHTA and CDR2 is FQGNSA in the germline V gene. The CDR3 length is 16 residues. CDR3: CASSPRGGAITGELFF. In DNA, the CDR3 is TGTGCCAGCAGTCCCCGGGGGGGGGCGATCACCGGGGAGCTGTTTTTT.

J is TRBJ2-7 and V is TRBV29-1; 10 bases map to TRBD2. CDR1 and CDR2 from the germline V gene are SQVTM and ANQGSEA. The ends lost 4 bases at V and 2 bases at J; junction bases unmatched: 17. CDR3 length: 18 amino acids. The chain's CDR3 is CSVVGPGDSGGPPYEQYF. The CDR3 DNA follows: TGCAGCGTTGTTGGTCCAGGAGATAGCGGGGGGCCCCCCTACGAGCAGTACTTC.

The chain employs TRBV7-8 and TRBJ1-3; D is uncertain. Trimming took off 5 bases at V and 4 bases at J, with 6 bases between the two ends. The germline gives CDR1 SGHVS, CDR2 FQNEAQ. The CDR3 covers 12 residues. The CDR3 DNA follows: TGTGCCAGCAGCCCCACAGGAAACACCATATATTTT. Protein product: CASSPTGNTIYF.

This chain joins TRBV5-1 and TRBJ2-7; possible D gene TRBD2, 6 bases. Deletions cut 6 bases from V and 0 bases from J, with 16 bases between. Looked up from germline, CDR1 is SGHRS and CDR2 is YFSETQ. CDR3 length: 15 amino acids. The CDR3 region is CASNWAGNHSYEQYF. The CDR3 nucleotides read TGCGCCAGCAATTGGGCGGGGAACCACTCCTACGAGCAGTACTTC.

As regards this clone: One end of the junction is discordant with germline, which a read error may explain. The chain uses TRBV11-3 and TRBJ2-1, with TRBD2 matching 9 bases. The CDR3 extends over 15 amino acids. From germline, CDR1 is SGHNT and CDR2 YENEEA. CDR3 in amino acids: CASYNTSGSSNEQFF. CDR3 bases: TGTGCCAGCTACAACACTAGCGGGTCCTCCAATGAGCAGTTCTTC. The full variable domain, completed using reference TRBV11-3 and TRBJ2-1, is EAGVVQSPRYKIIEKKQPVAFWCNPISGHNTLYWYLQNLGQGPELLIRYENEEAVDDSQLPKDRFSAERLKGVDSTLKIQPAELGDSAVYLCASYNTSGSSNEQFFGPGTRLTVL.